This entry concerns a single T cell receptor (beta chain). This CDR3 is built from 16 residues. CDR1 MNHEY and CDR2 SVGEGT come from the germline V gene. Trimming removed 7 bases from V and 6 bases from J; junction bases left unmatched: 12. This record belongs to a study of T-cell reconstitution after alpha-beta-depleted transplantation in children. Unique molecular identifiers were incorporated into the prepared TCRbeta library. MiXCR was run by TCRdb on the PCR reads, yielding one entry per CDR3 protein. The sample has fewer than 550,000 distinct CDR3 sequences, approximately 11% seen once. The chain couples TRBV6-2 or TRBV6-3 to TRBJ2-2, with 9 nucleotides matching TRBD1. The material was PBMCs from the stem cell graft donor, obtained from the stem cell graft. The source is a human donor who donated a stem cell graft to a child with acute myeloid leukemia. CDR3 bases: TGTGCCAGCACCTGGACGGGACAGGGATCCGCCGGGGAGCTGTTTTTT. It encodes CASTWTGQGSAGELFF.